Sequencing of this T cell receptor (beta chain) was carried out in a study of early stage breast cancer tumors. The study's findings and limits: Most shared enriched TCRB sequences were commonly generated ones.

Here immunoSEQ multiplex PCR was the method, and the copy in TCRdb shows in-frame clones only, minus some. The sample yields 60,000 to 80,000 clones, 79% seen once. Trimming removed 7 bases at V and 6 bases at J, with 25 bases between. Germline lookup yields CDR1 SGHAT and CDR2 FQNNGV. The CDR3 length is 17 residues. Points on this clone: The antigen is unknown.

This clonotype was obtained from a person in their sixties or seventies with breast cancer. Source material: blood. The chain joins TRBV11-2 to TRBJ2-1, with D possibly matching TRBD1 (6 bases). The CDR3 DNA sequence: TGTGCCAGCACCCTTGGTCTTGGGGGCCAAACGGGCAATGAGCAGTTCTTC. Its protein is CASTLGLGGQTGNEQFF.